The source of this T cell receptor beta chain is a study of T cells after yellow fever vaccination. MiXCR, run by TCRdb on the 5' RACE reads, gives a single entry per CDR3 protein. The data show roughly 74,000 distinct CDR3 sequences, with more than 5.5% seen just once and 35% to 45% held by the top ten. The sample holds a few counts of this clonotype. Its antigen is as yet unknown. The J segment lost 4 bases and the V segment lost 3 bases, leaving 6 bases of the junction unmatched. From germline, CDR1 is MGHRA and CDR2 YSYEKL. The CDR3 spans 16 residues. General study findings and limits: Only a small proportion of the clonotypes turned up in both the CD4 and the CD8 compartments, likely arising from convergent recombination.

This sample comprised CD8+ T cells sorted from PBMCs, obtained 5 days after the first yellow fever vaccination. This sequence joins TRBV4-1 and TRBJ2-3; 11 bases agree with TRBD1. The receptor's source is a man in his late teens or twenties who received the YFV17D yellow fever vaccine. The DNA for the CDR3 is TGCGCCAGCAGCCACCCAAGGACAGGGGGCTCAGATACGCAGTATTTT. This encodes CASSHPRTGGSDTQYF.